A single sample is the source of the 15 T cell receptor beta chains below, sequenced in a study of T-cell reconstitution after alpha-beta-depleted transplantation in children. Preparation of the TCRbeta library involved a method that used unique molecular identifiers. TCRdb independently ran MiXCR on the PCR reads; one entry per CDR3 protein. Seen here are about 400,000 distinct CDR3 sequences, just over 20% observed once, and the top ten hold less than 4.5%. The sequences come from PBMCs from the stem cell graft donor, collected from the stem cell graft. The source is a human donor who donated a stem cell graft to a child with acute myeloid leukemia.

This clonotype came up many times. The gene calls are TRBV12-3 or TRBV12-4 and TRBJ2-1, with a weak D call TRBD2 (6 bases). The CDR3 is 12 residues long. V lost 2 bases and J lost 8, with 7 bases in between. CDR3 region: CASSLTGDEQFF. In nucleotides, the CDR3 is TGTGCCAGCAGTTTAACGGGAGATGAGCAGTTCTTC.

This chain links TRBV20-1 with TRBJ2-4; 8 bases line up with TRBD2. Germline CDR1 and CDR2: DFQATT and SNEGSKA (reference sequence). The CDR3 is 13 residues long. V lost 6 bases, J lost 0 bases, and 1 base stayed unmatched. The CDR3 loop reads CSAAGGAKNIQYF. The CDR3 DNA reads TGCAGTGCCGCGGGGGGAGCCAAAAACATTCAGTACTTC.

Worth noting for this clonotype: No conserved phenylalanine or tryptophan ends this CDR3, so it is likely a read error. The J gene is TRBJ2-2, the V gene TRBV6-1, with 13 bases fitting TRBD2. The V segment lost 5 bases and the J segment 2 bases; nucleotides outside the gene matches: 2. Germline V CDR1 and CDR2: MNHNS, SASEGT. The CDR3 has 16 residues. Written as DNA, the CDR3 is TGTGCCAGCAGTCGGACTAGCGGGAGAAACACCGGGGAGCTGTTTTGT. Its protein is CASSRTSGRNTGELFC.

A few counts support this clonotype. The chain couples TRBV12-3 or TRBV12-4 to TRBJ1-5, with TRBD1 identical over 7 bases. This CDR3 spans 18 amino acids. V lost 0 bases to trimming and J lost 7 bases; unmatched junction nucleotides: 15. In DNA, the CDR3 is TGTGCCAGCAGTTTAGCATTCGCCAGGGGGACGGGTCAGCAGCCCCAGCATTTT. It specifies CASSLAFARGTGQQPQHF.

The chain joins TRBV7-6 to TRBJ2-2; no clear D gene. CDR3 length equals 14 residues. Germline V CDR1 and CDR2: SGHVS, FNYEAQ. V was pared by 8 bases and J by 3 bases, with 13 bases between. The CDR3 bases are TGTGCCAGCCTGCTCTCGAGGCACACCGGGGAGCTGTTTTTT. It specifies CASLLSRHTGELFF.

This clonotype was seen a few times. The chain employs TRBV19 and TRBJ2-7; D remains ambiguous. The CDR3 runs 13 residues. Germline values: CDR1 LNHDA, CDR2 SQIVND (reference sequence). V was cut by 1 base and J by 2 bases, with 6 bases left in between. CDR3 nucleotides: TGTGCCAGTAGTATAGGCCACCCCTACGAGCAGTACTTC. It codes for CASSIGHPYEQYF.

The chain joins TRBV7-8 to TRBJ2-7, with 8 bases that match TRBD1. V trimming: 5 bases; J trimming: 5 bases; junction bases outside the gene matches: 11. The length of the CDR3 is 15 residues. The germline gives CDR1 SGHVS, CDR2 FQNEAQ. The CDR3 spells CASSVDRGNKNEQYF. CDR3 DNA: TGTGCCAGCAGCGTCGACAGGGGCAATAAAAACGAGCAGTACTTC. Full variable domain (missing parts from reference TRBV7-8 and TRBJ2-7): GAGVSQSPRYKVAKRGQDVALRCDPISGHVSLFWYQQALGQGPEFLTYFQNEAQLDKSGLPSDRFFAERPEGSVSTLKIQRTQQEDSAVYLCASSVDRGNKNEQYFGPGTRLTVT.

This clonotype was picked up a small number of times. The chain joins TRBV25-1 to TRBJ1-2; D might be TRBD1 (6 bases). The CDR3 loop spans 15 amino acids. CDR1 and CDR2 (germline): MGHDK, SYGVNS. Trimming stripped 3 bases from V and 4 bases from J, with 15 bases between. DNA for the CDR3: TGTGCCAGCAGTGAGATGGGGGCGAAACCCTATGGCTACACCTTC. Translated: CASSEMGAKPYGYTF.

Many counts were recorded for this clonotype. V is TRBV20-1 and J is TRBJ2-1; 8 nucleotides line up with TRBD2. Germline trimming cut 5 bases from V and 4 bases from J; bases unmatched to any gene: 4. Germline V gives CDR1 DFQATT, CDR2 SNEGSKA (reference sequence). The CDR3 is 13 amino acids. Here the CDR3 reads CSARTSRYNEQFF. The CDR3 DNA sequence: TGCAGTGCTCGGACTAGCAGATACAATGAGCAGTTCTTC.

This clonotype appeared a few times. V and J are TRBV24-1 and TRBJ2-7, with D possibly TRBD1 on 5 matching bases. The V end was cut by 0 bases, the J end by 10 bases, with 24 bases between. Germline-derived CDR1 and CDR2 are KGHDR and SFDVKD. The CDR3 is made up of 17 amino acids. Written as DNA, the CDR3 is TGTGCCACCAGTGATTTGAGGTTTGTGGCAGGGCCGACCTTCCAGTACTTC. The encoded protein is CATSDLRFVAGPTFQYF.

This clonotype has only a few counts. The chain recombines TRBV28 with TRBJ1-6, with D possibly matching TRBD1 (6 bases). The CDR3 runs to 12 residues. Germline lookup yields CDR1 MDHEN and CDR2 SYDVKM. The germline V and J ends were trimmed by 5 bases and 10 bases, with 9 bases remaining between them. The CDR3 nucleotides are TGTGCCAGCAGTCGGACAGACTCACCCCTCCACTTT. This translates into CASSRTDSPLHF.

J is TRBJ1-1 and V is TRBV11-1; possible D gene TRBD1, 6 bases. The CDR3 is made up of 13 amino acids. Germline loops: CDR1 SGHAT, CDR2 FQDESV (reference sequence). V was pared by 6 bases and J by 8 bases, with 16 bases between. CDR3 nucleotide sequence: TGTGCCAGCAGTCAAGGGTCAGGGGCCGAAGCTTTCTTT. It is translated as CASSQGSGAEAFF.

J is TRBJ1-1 and V is TRBV20-1; 7 bases are a match to TRBD1. The CDR3 totals 14 residues. CDR1 and CDR2 (germline): DFQATT, SNEGSKA (reference sequence). The V segment lost 6 bases and the J segment 5 bases; nucleotides outside the gene matches: 12. This CDR3 is CSASEGGPQTEAFF. The CDR3 DNA sequence: TGCAGTGCCAGCGAAGGGGGCCCGCAGACTGAAGCTTTCTTT.

V usage is TRBV6-2 or TRBV6-3 and J usage is TRBJ1-1; possibly TRBD1 for D (5 bases). CDR3 length equals 15 residues. The V and J ends lost 6 bases and 1 base respectively, with 15 bases between them. The germline V gene has CDR1 MNHEY and CDR2 SVGEGT. DNA of the CDR3: TGTGCCAGCAGGGAGGGGATGAGTCCGAACACTGAAGCTTTCTTT. It encodes CASREGMSPNTEAFF.

This chain joins TRBV28 and TRBJ2-7; the D is unclear. Trimming pared 2 bases from V and 4 bases from J, leaving 15 bases between. Germline V gives CDR1 MDHEN, CDR2 SYDVKM. This CDR3 is built from 15 residues. CDR3 loop: CASSLRTPSGYEQYF. DNA of the CDR3: TGTGCCAGCAGTTTAAGGACCCCCTCCGGTTACGAGCAGTACTTC.